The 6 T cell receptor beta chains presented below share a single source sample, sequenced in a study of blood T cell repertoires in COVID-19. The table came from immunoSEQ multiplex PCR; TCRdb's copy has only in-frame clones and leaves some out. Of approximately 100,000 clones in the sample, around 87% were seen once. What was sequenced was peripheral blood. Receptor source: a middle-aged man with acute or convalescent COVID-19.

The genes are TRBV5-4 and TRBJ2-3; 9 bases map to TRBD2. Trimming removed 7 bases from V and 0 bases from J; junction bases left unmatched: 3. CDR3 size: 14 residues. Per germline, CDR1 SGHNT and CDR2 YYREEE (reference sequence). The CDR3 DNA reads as TGTGCCAGCTCCGGGACTAGCAGCACAGATACGCAGTATTTT. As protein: CASSGTSSTDTQYF.

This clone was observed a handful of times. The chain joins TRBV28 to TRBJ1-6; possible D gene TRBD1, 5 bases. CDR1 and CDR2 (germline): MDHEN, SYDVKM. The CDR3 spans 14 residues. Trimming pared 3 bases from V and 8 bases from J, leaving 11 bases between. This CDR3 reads CASSLRTTYSPLHF. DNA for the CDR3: TGTGCCAGCAGTTTGAGGACAACCTATTCACCCCTCCACTTT. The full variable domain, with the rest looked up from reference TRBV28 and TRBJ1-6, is DVKVTQSSRYLVKRTGEKVFLECVQDMDHENMFWYRQDPGLGLRLIYFSYDVKMKEKGDIPEGYSVSREKKERFSLILESASTNQTSMYLCASSLRTTYSPLHFGNGTRLTVT.

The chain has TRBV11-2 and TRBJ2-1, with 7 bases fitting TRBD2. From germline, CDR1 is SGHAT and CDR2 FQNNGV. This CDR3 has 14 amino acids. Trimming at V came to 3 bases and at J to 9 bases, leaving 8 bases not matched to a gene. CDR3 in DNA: TGTGCCAGCAGCTTCTTCACTAGCGTGGGTGAGCAGTTCTTC. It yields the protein CASSFFTSVGEQFF.

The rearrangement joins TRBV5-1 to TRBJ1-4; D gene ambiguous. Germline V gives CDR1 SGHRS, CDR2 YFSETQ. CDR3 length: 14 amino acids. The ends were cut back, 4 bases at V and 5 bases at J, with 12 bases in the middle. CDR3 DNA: TGCGCCAGCAGCCCCGACACCTTCAATGAAAAACTGTTTTTT. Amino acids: CASSPDTFNEKLFF.

Here the CDR3 reads CASSLAGGAGNEQFF. CDR3 DNA: TGTGCCAGCAGCTTGGCCGGGGGGGCAGGCAATGAGCAGTTCTTC. The chain links TRBV5-6 to TRBJ2-1, with 8 bases matching TRBD2. CDR3 length: 15 amino acids. The germline V gene encodes CDR1 SGHDT and CDR2 YYEEEE. Unmatched junction bases numbered 5, after V lost 0 bases and J lost 6 bases. Complete variable domain (other parts from reference TRBV5-6 and TRBJ2-1): DAGVTQSPTHLIKTRGQQVTLRCSPKSGHDTVSWYQQALGQGPQFIFQYYEEEERQRGNFPDRFSGHQFPNYSSELNVNALLLGDSALYLCASSLAGGAGNEQFFGPGTRLTVL.

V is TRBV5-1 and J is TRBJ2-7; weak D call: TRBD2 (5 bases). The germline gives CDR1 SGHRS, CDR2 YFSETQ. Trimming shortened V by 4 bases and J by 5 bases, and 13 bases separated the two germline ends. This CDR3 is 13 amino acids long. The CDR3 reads CASSPGSYHEQYF. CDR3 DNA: TGCGCCAGCAGCCCGGGATCTTACCACGAGCAGTACTTC.